This T cell receptor beta chain was obtained from a study of blood T cell repertoires in COVID-19. A note on this clone: In the same sample, other DNA sequences code for this CDR3.

Only in-frame clones appear in the TCRdb table, and some are missing; sequencing was by immunoSEQ multiplex PCR. This table holds 200,000 or so clones, 80% to 90% found once. With 0 bases clipped from V and 4 bases from J, the junction kept 4 bases outside the gene matches. The CDR3 is 15 amino acids. The germline V gene encodes CDR1 SGDLS and CDR2 YYNGEE. The source of this sequence is an older man with acute or convalescent COVID-19. Sequenced input: peripheral blood. This chain uses TRBV9 with TRBJ2-1; TRBD1 matches 7 bases. In nucleotides, the CDR3 is TGTGCCAGCAGCGTAGGAGGCAGGGGGTACAATGAGCAGTTCTTC. It specifies CASSVGGRGYNEQFF.